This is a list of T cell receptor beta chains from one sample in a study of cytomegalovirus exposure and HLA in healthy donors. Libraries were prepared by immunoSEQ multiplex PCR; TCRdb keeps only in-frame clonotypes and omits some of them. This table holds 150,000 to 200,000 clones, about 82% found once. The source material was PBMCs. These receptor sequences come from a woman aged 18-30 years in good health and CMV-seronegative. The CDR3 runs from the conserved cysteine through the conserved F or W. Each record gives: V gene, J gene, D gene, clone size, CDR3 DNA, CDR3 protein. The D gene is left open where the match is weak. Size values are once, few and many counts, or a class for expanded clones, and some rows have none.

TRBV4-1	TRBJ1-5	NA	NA	TGCGCCAGCAGCCATTCCCTTATCACGCCGGGACTATCAAGAAGTAGCAATCAGCCCCAGCATTTT	CASSHSLITPGLSRSSNQPQHF
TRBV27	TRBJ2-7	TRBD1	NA	TGTGCCAGCAGCCGGGACAGCTCCTACGAGCAGTACTTC	CASSRDSSYEQYF
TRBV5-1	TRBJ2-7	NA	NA	TGCGCCAGCAGCTTGGACAGATCCTACGAGCAGTACTTC	CASSLDRSYEQYF
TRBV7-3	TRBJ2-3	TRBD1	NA	TGTGCCAGCAGCCGCCGGACAGGGTCCACAGATACGCAGTATTTT	CASSRRTGSTDTQYF
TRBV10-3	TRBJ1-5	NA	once	TGTGCCATCAGTGAGTCTGGGGGGGGCAATCAGCCCCAGCATTTT	CAISESGGGNQPQHF
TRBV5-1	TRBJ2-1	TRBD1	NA	TGCGCCAGCAGCTCACCGCCTAACCCCGGGACAGTTTACAATGAGCAGTTCTTC	CASSSPPNPGTVYNEQFF
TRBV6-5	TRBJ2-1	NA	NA	TGTGCCAGCATCTCTCCCGGGAGAGGTTACAATGAGCAGTTCTTC	CASISPGRGYNEQFF
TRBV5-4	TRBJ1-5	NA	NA	TGTGCCAGCAGCTTGGTGTCAGGGGTTGGCCAGCCCCAGCATTTT	CASSLVSGVGQPQHF
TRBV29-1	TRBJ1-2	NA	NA	TGCAGCGTTGCCACAGGGAGGGACTATGGCTACACCTTC	CSVATGRDYGYTF
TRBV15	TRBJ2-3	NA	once	TGTGCCACCAGCAGAGAGGCAGGGGCGCAGTATTTT	CATSREAGAQYF
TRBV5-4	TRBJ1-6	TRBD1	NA	TGTGCCAGCAGCCAAAAACAGGGGGATAATTCACCCCTCCACTTT	CASSQKQGDNSPLHF
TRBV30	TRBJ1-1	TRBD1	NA	TGTGCCTGGGCAGGGGGCGCGCGGGCTGAAGCTTTCTTT	CAWAGGARAEAFF
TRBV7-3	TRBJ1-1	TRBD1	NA	TGTGCCAGCAGCTTAACACGGACAGGAGAAGCTTTCTTT	CASSLTRTGEAFF
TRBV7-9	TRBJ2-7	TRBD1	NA	TGTGCCAGCAGCTTAGTGAGGACAGGGCGCTACGAGCAGTACTTC	CASSLVRTGRYEQYF
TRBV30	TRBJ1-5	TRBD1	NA	TGTGCCTGGAGCTCCGGGACAGGGTCTCAGCCCCAGCATTTT	CAWSSGTGSQPQHF
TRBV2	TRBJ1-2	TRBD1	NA	TGTGCCAGCAGTCTAGGACAGGGCTATGGCTACACCTTC	CASSLGQGYGYTF
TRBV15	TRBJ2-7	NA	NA	TGTGCCACCGGGAGGGGGCGGGGGGCCTCCTACGAGCAGTACTTC	CATGRGRGASYEQYF
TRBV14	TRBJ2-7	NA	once	TGTGCCAGCAGCCAAGTGAACAGGCACTACGAGCAGTACTTC	CASSQVNRHYEQYF
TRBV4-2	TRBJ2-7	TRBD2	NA	TGTGCCAGCAGCCGACCGAGCGGGGGGGGCTACGAGCAGTACTTC	CASSRPSGGGYEQYF
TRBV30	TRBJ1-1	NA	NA	TGTGCCTGGAGTATAAGAGGGTCGAACACTGAAGCTTTCTTT	CAWSIRGSNTEAFF
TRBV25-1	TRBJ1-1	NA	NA	TGTGCCAGCAGAGCCCGTTGGGGGGAAGCCTTAGTGTGGACTGAAGCTTTCTTT	CASRARWGEALVWTEAFF
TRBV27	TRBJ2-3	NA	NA	TGTGCCAGCAGTTTATCTCCAGCAGGGTCCACAGATACGCAGTATTTT	CASSLSPAGSTDTQYF
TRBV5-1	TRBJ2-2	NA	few	TGCGCCAGCAGCTTGTTCTCGAACACCGGGGAGCTGTTTTTT	CASSLFSNTGELFF
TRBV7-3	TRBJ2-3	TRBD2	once	TGTGCCAGCAGCCTACTAGCGGGGGGGCCTTCTGGGAAAGATACGCAGTATTTT	CASSLLAGGPSGKDTQYF
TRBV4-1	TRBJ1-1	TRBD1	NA	TGCGCCAGCAGCCAAGATCAGGGGGCCGCTACTGAAGCTTTCTTT	CASSQDQGAATEAFF
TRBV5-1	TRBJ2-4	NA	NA	TGCGCCAGCAGCTTGGCAGGGAACAAAAACATTCAGTACTTC	CASSLAGNKNIQYF
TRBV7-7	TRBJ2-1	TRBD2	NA	TGTGCCAGCAGCTTAGCTGGCTGGGCGGGGGGGGTCAATGAGCAGTTCTTC	CASSLAGWAGGVNEQFF